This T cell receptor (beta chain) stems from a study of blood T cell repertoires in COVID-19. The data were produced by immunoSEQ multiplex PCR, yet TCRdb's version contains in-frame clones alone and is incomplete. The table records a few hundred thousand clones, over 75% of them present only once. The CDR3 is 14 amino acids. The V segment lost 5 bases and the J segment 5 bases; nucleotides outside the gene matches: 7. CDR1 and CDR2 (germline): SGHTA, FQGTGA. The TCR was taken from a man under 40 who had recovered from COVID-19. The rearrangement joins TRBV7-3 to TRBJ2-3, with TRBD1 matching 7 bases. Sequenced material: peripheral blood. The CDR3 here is CASSQTGRQDTQYF. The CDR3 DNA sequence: TGTGCCAGCAGCCAGACAGGGCGTCAAGATACGCAGTATTTT.